This T cell receptor (beta chain) was observed in a study of blood T cell repertoires in COVID-19. This clone is a singleton in its sample. Sequencing used immunoSEQ multiplex PCR; TCRdb keeps in-frame clones, though not all of them. Here the sample spans some 200,000 clones, roughly 82% being singletons. The source is a woman aged 40 to 50 with acute or convalescent COVID-19. Specimen: peripheral blood.

CDR3 region: CASSIGQGLSHAEQYF. The CDR3 nucleotides are TGTGCCAGTAGTATAGGACAGGGGCTCTCTCACGCCGAGCAGTACTTC. The chain carries TRBV19 and TRBJ2-7; 8 bases align to TRBD1. Germline CDR1 and CDR2: LNHDA and SQIVND (reference sequence). V lost 1 base and J lost 6; bases outside the gene matches: 11. The length of the CDR3 is 16 residues.